The 23 T cell receptor beta chains listed next were all sequenced from one sample in a study of T cell repertoires in cytomegalovirus infection. TCRdb reprocessed the reads via MiXCR and lists one record per CDR3 protein. The repertoire holds hundreds of thousands of distinct CDR3 sequences, with 30% to 40% as singletons. Their specific antigens are unknown. The sample in question was cultured PBMCs, obtained from culture after CMV antigen stimulation. These receptors were collected from a human donor in good health (CMV status not recorded). Some clones in this sample may be carry-over from other donors' samples.

This clonotype was observed a handful of times. The chain combines TRBV7-8 with TRBJ1-1; D might be TRBD1 (5 bases). Germline loops: CDR1 SGHVS, CDR2 FQNEAQ. V was cut by 4 bases and J by 1 base, with 13 bases left in between. The CDR3 covers 15 residues. The chain's CDR3 is CASSSPEGQNTEAFF. The CDR3, as DNA: TGTGCCAGCAGCTCTCCTGAGGGGCAGAACACTGAAGCTTTCTTT.

This rearrangement joins TRBV6-5 to TRBJ2-7; D is unclear. CDR1 is MNHEY and CDR2 is SVGAGI in the germline V gene. Trimming stripped 5 bases from V and 6 bases from J, with 14 bases between. This CDR3 has 13 residues. CDR3 DNA: TGTGCCAGCAGTCCTGCAGGTGGATCCGAGCAGTACGTC. Translation: CASSPAGGSEQYV.

This clonotype was detected many times. V usage is TRBV7-2 and J usage is TRBJ2-1; 7 positions agree with TRBD2. This CDR3 has 15 residues. V gave up 4 bases and J gave up 1 base; unmatched junction bases: 4. Germline V lookup: CDR1 SGHTA, CDR2 FQGNSA. CDR3 in DNA: TGTGCCAGCAGCTCTAAAGCGGGGTCCTACAATGAGCAGTTCTTC. The encoded protein is CASSSKAGSYNEQFF.

The J gene is TRBJ1-1, the V gene TRBV5-6; 8 nucleotides match TRBD1. From germline, CDR1 is SGHDT and CDR2 YYEEEE. The CDR3 consists of 15 residues. The J segment lost 5 bases and the V segment lost 3 bases, leaving 9 bases of the junction unmatched. The CDR3 DNA reads as TGTGCCAGCAGCTCTACCAGACAGGGGCGGACTGAAGCTTTCTTT. Its translation: CASSSTRQGRTEAFF.

The rearrangement uses TRBV29-1 and TRBJ2-2, with 14 nucleotides matching TRBD2. This CDR3 comprises 15 residues. With V trimmed by 7 bases and J by 5 bases, 6 bases remained unmatched. The germline gives CDR1 SQVTM, CDR2 ANQGSEA. CDR3 DNA: TGCAGCGCTTCCAGGACTAGCGGGAGGACCGGGGAGCTGTTTTTT. This encodes CSASRTSGRTGELFF.

The chain is built from TRBV20-1 and TRBJ2-1, with TRBD2 matching over 10 bases. V was clipped by 5 bases and J by 1 base; unmatched bases: 14. Germline CDR1 DFQATT, CDR2 SNEGSKA (reference sequence). There are 18 residues in the CDR3. CDR3 sequence: CSAYDSSGGGASYNEQFF. The CDR3 DNA sequence: TGCAGTGCTTACGACTCTAGCGGGGGCGGCGCTTCCTACAATGAGCAGTTCTTC.

This clonotype was observed many times. The chain joins TRBV29-1 to TRBJ1-1, with a possible D match to TRBD1 (5 bases). This CDR3 has 14 residues. Per germline, CDR1 SQVTM and CDR2 ANQGSEA. V was clipped by 4 bases and J by 3 bases, with 15 bases between them. The CDR3 DNA reads TGCAGCGTTGCCCGTAGGGGCGCGGACACTGAAGCTTTCTTT. Protein: CSVARRGADTEAFF.

The rearrangement joins TRBV10-3 to TRBJ1-1; a weak D match, TRBD1 (5 bases). The germline gives CDR1 ENHRY, CDR2 SYGVKD. Trimming took off 10 bases at V and 4 bases at J, with 16 bases between the two ends. The CDR3 length is 13 residues. CDR3 region: CATGPNEGTEAFF. The CDR3 bases are TGTGCCACGGGACCCAACGAGGGCACTGAAGCTTTCTTT.

The sample holds a few counts of this clonotype. The chain combines TRBV12-3 or TRBV12-4 with TRBJ2-7; D not certain. The CDR3 spans 14 residues. Trimming took off 6 bases at V and 4 bases at J, with 16 bases between the two ends. The CDR3 reads CASSPSYSEYEQYF. DNA for the CDR3: TGTGCCAGCAGCCCTTCGTACTCCGAGTACGAGCAGTACTTC.

This clonotype was counted between two and nine times. In DNA, the CDR3 is TGTGCCAGCAGTTACACGGGGACATTGAACACTGAAGCTTTCTTT. Translated: CASSYTGTLNTEAFF. The chain carries TRBV6-1 and TRBJ1-1, with a weak D call TRBD1 (6 bases). The CDR3 covers 15 residues. V was pared by 5 bases and J by 0 bases, with 13 bases between. Germline V gives CDR1 MNHNS, CDR2 SASEGT.

J is TRBJ2-5 and V is TRBV5-1, with D possibly matching TRBD2 (5 bases). There are 15 residues in the CDR3. Germline CDR1 reads SGHRS; CDR2 reads YFSETQ. V lost 0 bases, J lost 2 bases, and 11 bases lay in between. The CDR3 DNA sequence: TGCGCCAGCAGCTTGGCGGGGTTAAGTCAAGAGACCCAGTACTTC. It yields the protein CASSLAGLSQETQYF.

This chain connects TRBV25-1 to TRBJ1-1; no reliable D call. V shed 1 base and J shed 7 bases, with 22 bases lying between them. The CDR3 loop spans 17 amino acids. Germline-derived CDR1 and CDR2 are MGHDK and SYGVNS. The CDR3 region has the DNA TGTGCCAGCAGTGAATTCACCGTCGGGGAACGACCGGGTGAAGCTTTCTTT. This sequence encodes CASSEFTVGERPGEAFF.

The rearrangement uses TRBV29-1 and TRBJ2-7; maybe TRBD2 (6 bases). This CDR3 contains 15 residues. Trimming shortened V by 0 bases and J by 5 bases, and 17 bases separated the two germline ends. The V gene's germline CDR1 is SQVTM and CDR2 ANQGSEA. For the CDR3, the DNA is TGCAGCGTTGAAGAGGGGTCGTCTAGCGCAGACGAGCAGTACTTC. Translating gives CSVEEGSSSADEQYF.

This clonotype showed up many times. This chain uses TRBV7-9 with TRBJ2-1; D might be TRBD2 (6 bases). The germline gives CDR1 SEHNR, CDR2 FQNEAQ (reference sequence). The CDR3 is 14 residues long. Deletions cut 5 bases from V and 6 bases from J, with 14 bases between. This CDR3 reads CASSPRLGLNEQFF. In DNA form, the CDR3 reads TGTGCCAGCAGCCCTCGACTAGGCCTCAATGAGCAGTTCTTC.

This clonotype was detected many times. The chain carries TRBV7-2 and TRBJ1-1; D not certain. This CDR3 is built from 13 residues. CDR1 and CDR2 (germline): SGHTA, FQGNSA. V was clipped by 2 bases and J by 8 bases, with 12 bases between them. The CDR3 nucleotides read TGTGCCAGCAGCTTAAGAAGAGGAGGGGAAGCTTTCTTT. Translating gives CASSLRRGGEAFF.

This clonotype came up a few times. The chain is built from TRBV5-4 and TRBJ2-1; TRBD1 aligns across 8 bases. Germline V gene data show CDR1 as SGHNT and CDR2 as YYREEE (reference sequence). After removal of 3 bases from V and 3 bases from J, the junction contained 2 bases not matched to a gene. CDR3 size: 14 residues. In DNA form, the CDR3 reads TGTGCCAGCAGCTCAACAGGGGGCTACAATGAGCAGTTCTTC. This gives the protein CASSSTGGYNEQFF.

The chain uses TRBV7-2 and TRBJ2-5; TRBD1 might be the D (6 bases). The CDR3 is 15 residues long. The V and J ends lost 6 bases and 4 bases respectively, with 18 bases between them. Germline CDR1 and CDR2: SGHTA and FQGNSA. DNA for the CDR3: TGTGCCAGCAGTTGGAGGCCTGGCAGGGGAGAGACCCAGTACTTC. Its protein product is CASSWRPGRGETQYF.

The chain uses TRBV24-1 and TRBJ2-3, with no clear D. This CDR3 spans 15 amino acids. CDR1 and CDR2 (germline): KGHDR, SFDVKD. The V end was cut by 2 bases, the J end by 4 bases, with 12 bases between. CDR3 DNA: TGTGCCACCAGTGATTCCTCCGGTTGGGCAGATACGCAGTATTTT. Translation gives CATSDSSGWADTQYF.

The chain joins TRBV6-1 to TRBJ2-1; a possible D gene is TRBD2 (6 bases). V shed 0 bases and J shed 7 bases, with 13 bases lying between them. This CDR3 has 15 amino acids. Per the germline V gene, CDR1 is MNHNS and CDR2 is SASEGT. This chain's CDR3 is CASSEARGSPNEQFF. As DNA, the CDR3 is TGTGCCAGCAGTGAAGCGCGGGGATCTCCTAATGAGCAGTTCTTC.

This clonotype has a handful of counts. This chain's CDR3 is CASSRTGGRAGELFF. The CDR3, as DNA: TGTGCCAGCAGCCGGACCGGCGGGAGGGCCGGGGAGCTGTTTTTT. The genes are TRBV6-5 and TRBJ2-2; TRBD2 matches at 9 bases. The CDR3 length is 15 residues. Germline V gives CDR1 MNHEY, CDR2 SVGAGI. V dropped 6 bases and J dropped 6; count of bases not matched to a gene: 8.

As for this clonotype: A much more abundant neighbour one base away suggests this may be a read error. The gene calls are TRBV9 and TRBJ1-1; perhaps TRBD1 as D (5 bases). This CDR3 comprises 14 residues. V dropped 2 bases and J dropped 0 bases, with 8 bases sitting between them. The germline gives CDR1 SGDLS, CDR2 YYNGEE. CDR3 sequence (DNA): TGTGCCAGCAGCGTTGGGACGGTGAACACTGAAGCTTTCTTT. This encodes CASSVGTVNTEAFF.

Only a few counts were recorded for this clonotype. CDR3 in amino acids: CASSELGQGSEQYV. The CDR3 nucleotides are TGTGCCAGCAGTGAATTGGGACAGGGGAGCGAGCAGTACGTC. The chain is built from TRBV2 and TRBJ2-7; 10 nucleotides line up with TRBD1. V lost 2 bases to trimming and J lost 6 bases; unmatched junction nucleotides: 4. Per the germline V gene, CDR1 is SNHLY and CDR2 is FYNNEI. The CDR3 has 14 amino acids.

This clonotype has more than one count but fewer than ten. The V gene is TRBV12-3 or TRBV12-4, the J gene TRBJ1-1; 9 bases line up with TRBD1. The CDR3 covers 14 residues. Germline trimming cut 7 bases from V and 4 bases from J; bases unmatched to any gene: 7. In DNA, the CDR3 is TGTGCCAGCACTATAACAGGGGGCAGCACTGAAGCTTTCTTT. It yields the protein CASTITGGSTEAFF.